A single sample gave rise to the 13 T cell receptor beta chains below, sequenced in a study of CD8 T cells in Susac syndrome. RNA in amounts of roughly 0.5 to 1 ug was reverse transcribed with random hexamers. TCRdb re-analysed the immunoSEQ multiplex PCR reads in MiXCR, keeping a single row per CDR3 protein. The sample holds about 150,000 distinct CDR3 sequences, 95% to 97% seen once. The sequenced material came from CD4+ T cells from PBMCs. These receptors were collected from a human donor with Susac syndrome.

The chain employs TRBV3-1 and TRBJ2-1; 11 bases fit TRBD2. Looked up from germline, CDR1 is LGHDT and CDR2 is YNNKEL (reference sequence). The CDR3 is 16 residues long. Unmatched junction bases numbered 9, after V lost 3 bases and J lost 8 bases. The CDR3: CASSQVSGGARDEQFF. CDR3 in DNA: TGTGCCAGCAGCCAGGTTAGCGGGGGGGCCCGGGATGAGCAGTTCTTC.

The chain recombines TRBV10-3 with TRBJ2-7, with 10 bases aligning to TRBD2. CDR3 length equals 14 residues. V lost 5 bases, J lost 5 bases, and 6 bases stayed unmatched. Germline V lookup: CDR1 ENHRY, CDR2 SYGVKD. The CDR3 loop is CAISSGTSADEQYF. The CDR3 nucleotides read TGTGCCATCAGTTCCGGGACTAGCGCGGACGAGCAGTACTTC.

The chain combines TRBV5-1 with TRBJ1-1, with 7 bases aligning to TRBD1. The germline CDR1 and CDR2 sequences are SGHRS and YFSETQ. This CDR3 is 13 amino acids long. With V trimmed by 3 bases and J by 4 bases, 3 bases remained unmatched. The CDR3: CASSYGQATEAFF. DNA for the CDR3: TGCGCCAGCAGCTACGGACAGGCCACTGAAGCTTTCTTT.

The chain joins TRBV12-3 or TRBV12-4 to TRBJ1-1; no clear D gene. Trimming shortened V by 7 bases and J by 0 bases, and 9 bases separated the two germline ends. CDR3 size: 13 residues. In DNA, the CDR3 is TGTGCCAGCATCCAGACCTTGAACACTGAAGCTTTCTTT. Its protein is CASIQTLNTEAFF.

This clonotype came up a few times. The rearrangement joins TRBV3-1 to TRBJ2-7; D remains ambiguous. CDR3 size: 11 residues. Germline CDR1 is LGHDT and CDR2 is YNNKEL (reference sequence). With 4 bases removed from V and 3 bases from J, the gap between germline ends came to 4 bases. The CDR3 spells CASSRLYEQYF. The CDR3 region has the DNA TGTGCCAGCAGCCGTCTCTACGAGCAGTACTTC.

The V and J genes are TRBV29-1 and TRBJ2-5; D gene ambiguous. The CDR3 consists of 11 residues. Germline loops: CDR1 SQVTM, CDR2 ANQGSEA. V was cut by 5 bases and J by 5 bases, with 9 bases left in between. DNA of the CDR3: TGCAGCGTTCGAATGAGGGAGACCCAGTACTTC. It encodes CSVRMRETQYF.

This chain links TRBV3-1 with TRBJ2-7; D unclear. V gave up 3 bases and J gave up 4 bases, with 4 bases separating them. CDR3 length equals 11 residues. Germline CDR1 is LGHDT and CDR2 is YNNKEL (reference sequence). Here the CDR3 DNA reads TGTGCCAGCAGCCACGGATACGAGCAGTACTTC. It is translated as CASSHGYEQYF.

In DNA form, the CDR3 reads TGTGCCAGCAGTCCGGCCGGGACTAGCGGGATAGGGGAGCAGTTCTTC. Encoded protein: CASSPAGTSGIGEQFF. V usage is TRBV12-3 or TRBV12-4 and J usage is TRBJ2-1, with 13 bases aligning to TRBD2. With 5 bases clipped from V and 10 bases from J, the junction kept 11 bases outside the gene matches. This CDR3 has 16 residues.

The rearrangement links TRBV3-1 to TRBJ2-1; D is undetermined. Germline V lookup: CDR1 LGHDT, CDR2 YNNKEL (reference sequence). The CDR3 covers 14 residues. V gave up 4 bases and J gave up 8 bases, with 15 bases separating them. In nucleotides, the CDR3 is TGTGCCAGCAGCCTGAACAGACTGATGGATGAGCAGTTCTTC. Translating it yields CASSLNRLMDEQFF.

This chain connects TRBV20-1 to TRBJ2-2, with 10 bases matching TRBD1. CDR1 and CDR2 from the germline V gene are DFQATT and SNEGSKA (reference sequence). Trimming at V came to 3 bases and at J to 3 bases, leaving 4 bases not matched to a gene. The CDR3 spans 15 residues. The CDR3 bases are TGCAGTGCTAGGGCGGGGACAGGGGACACCGGGGAGCTGTTTTTT. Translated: CSARAGTGDTGELFF.

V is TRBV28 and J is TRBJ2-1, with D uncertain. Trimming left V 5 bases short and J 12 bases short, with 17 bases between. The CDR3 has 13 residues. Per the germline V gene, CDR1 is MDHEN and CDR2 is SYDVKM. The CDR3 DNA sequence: TGTGCCAGCAGTGCCAACGGTGGCTTCGGGCAGTTCTTC. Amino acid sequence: CASSANGGFGQFF.

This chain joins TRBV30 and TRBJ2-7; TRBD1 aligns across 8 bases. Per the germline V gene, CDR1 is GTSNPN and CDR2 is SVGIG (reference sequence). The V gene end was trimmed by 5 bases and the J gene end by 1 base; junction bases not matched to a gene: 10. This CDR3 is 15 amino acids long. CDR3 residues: CAWARTGRSSYEQYF. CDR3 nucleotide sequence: TGTGCCTGGGCGAGGACAGGGCGGTCTTCCTACGAGCAGTACTTC. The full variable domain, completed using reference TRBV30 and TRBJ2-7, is SQTIHQWPATLVQPVGSPLSLECTVEGTSNPNLYWYRQAAGRGLQLLFYSVGIGQISSEVPQNLSASRPQDRQFILSSKKLLLSDSGFYLCAWARTGRSSYEQYFGPGTRLTVT.

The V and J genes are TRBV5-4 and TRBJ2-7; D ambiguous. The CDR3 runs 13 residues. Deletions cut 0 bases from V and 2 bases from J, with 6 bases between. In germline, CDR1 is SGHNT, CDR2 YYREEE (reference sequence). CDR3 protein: CASSLEVTYEQYF. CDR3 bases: TGTGCCAGCAGCTTGGAAGTTACCTACGAGCAGTACTTC.